This T cell receptor beta chain was retrieved from a study of shared clonotypes between healthy human individuals. V was cut by 5 bases and J by 0 bases, with 12 bases left in between. The CDR3 spans 15 residues. Germline-derived CDR1 and CDR2 are SGHTA and FQGNSA. This table comes from immunoSEQ multiplex PCR, and its TCRdb copy is limited to in-frame clones, with some not included. This table has 550,000 to 850,000 clones, 72% appearing once. The sequenced sample consisted of memory CD4+ T cells sorted from blood. The subset is: CD45RA-negative fraction. The chain links TRBV7-2 to TRBJ2-3, with D possibly being TRBD1 or TRBD2 (6 bases each). The clonotype comes from a woman aged 25 to 39 in good health. CDR3 sequence (DNA): TGTGCCAGCAGCCAAGGGGGGTCTAGCACAGATACGCAGTATTTT. Translating it yields CASSQGGSSTDTQYF.